A single sample gave rise to the 21 T cell receptor beta chains below, sequenced in a study of beta chain features in type 1 diabetes (dated by TCRdb to 2016 to 2018). The antigens for these receptors are not known. The library was prepared using the immunoSEQ multiplex PCR assay. The entire amount of isolated RNA was reverse transcribed using the High Capacity cDNA Reverse Transcription Kit, so the sequenced TCRB transcripts were expressed ones. TCRdb provides this immuneACCESS table in a form limited to in-frame rearrangements. Some clones are lacking; in checked studies, under half of them reflect an unresolved V gene, and why the rest are absent is not known. The sample records some 290,000 clones, about 13% of which are singletons. The ten largest clonotypes hold 0.015% to 0.02% of the sample. Results the study describes overall, beyond this receptor: Type 1 diabetes patients showed a moderate but significant shortening of TCRB CDR3 length in all four CD4+ subsets.

The sequencing input was naive CD4+ T cells from blood. This specimen's cell subset or site label, interpreted: true naive CD4+ T cells. Source of these receptors: a man aged 25 to 40 with type 1 diabetes.

This chain connects TRBV15 to TRBJ1-1; D is unclear. Germline-derived CDR1 and CDR2 are LNHNV and YYDKDF (reference sequence). The CDR3 contains 14 residues. Deletions cut 5 bases from V and 3 bases from J, with 13 bases between. The CDR3 DNA follows: TGTGCCACCAGCCTCGTAGGGAGGGACACTGAAGCTTTCTTT. It encodes CATSLVGRDTEAFF.

The chain links TRBV5-1 to TRBJ2-5, with 8 bases that match TRBD1. Unmatched junction bases numbered 4, after V lost 3 bases and J lost 0 bases. The CDR3 is 15 residues long. CDR1 is SGHRS and CDR2 is YFSETQ in the germline V gene. The CDR3 spells CASSWTGFHQETQYF. CDR3 nucleotide sequence: TGCGCCAGCAGCTGGACAGGGTTTCACCAAGAGACCCAGTACTTC.

This clone was seen a handful of times. The chain uses TRBV29-1 and TRBJ1-1; D is unclear. This CDR3 has 11 amino acids. V was trimmed by 5 bases and J by 0 bases, leaving 4 bases between them. Germline V gives CDR1 SQVTM, CDR2 ANQGSEA. CDR3 amino acids: CSVRLNTEAFF. Written as DNA, the CDR3 is TGCAGCGTTCGTTTGAACACTGAAGCTTTCTTT.

The chain employs TRBV7-9 and TRBJ2-1; TRBD1 matches 8 bases. The CDR3 is 13 amino acids. Germline V CDR1 and CDR2: SEHNR, FQNEAQ (reference sequence). After removal of 4 bases from V and 9 bases from J, the junction contained 5 bases not matched to a gene. The chain's CDR3 is CASSSQGVGEQFF. The CDR3, as DNA: TGTGCCAGCAGCTCACAGGGGGTGGGTGAGCAGTTCTTC.

This clone was found a few times. This chain links TRBV15 with TRBJ2-3; 7 bases agree with TRBD2. V lost 7 bases, J lost 1 base, and 11 bases stayed unmatched. CDR3 size: 16 residues. The V gene's germline CDR1 is LNHNV and CDR2 YYDKDF (reference sequence). CDR3 loop: CATTSGRERRTDTQYF. The CDR3 region has the DNA TGTGCCACCACTTCGGGGCGGGAGAGACGCACAGATACGCAGTATTTT.

This chain uses TRBV2 with TRBJ1-1; possibly TRBD1 for D (6 bases). CDR1 is SNHLY, CDR2 FYNNEI, per germline. V lost 7 bases and J lost 4, with 16 bases in between. The CDR3 has 14 residues. In DNA, the CDR3 is TGTGCCAGCATTTCTAAAGGGACATCCACTGAAGCTTTCTTT. Its translation: CASISKGTSTEAFF.

The rearrangement joins TRBV9 to TRBJ1-2; no reliable D call. CDR3 length: 14 residues. The V gene's germline CDR1 is SGDLS and CDR2 YYNGEE. Between the trimmed V and J ends, which lost 0 bases and 8 bases, there was a span of 14 bases. The CDR3 spells CASSVETDYGGYTF. CDR3 DNA: TGTGCCAGCAGCGTAGAGACGGACTATGGGGGCTACACCTTC.

The table lists this clone with a few counts. The chain has TRBV27 and TRBJ1-3; 9 bases match TRBD1. The V and J ends lost 7 bases and 3 bases, in that order; junction bases with no gene match: 4. CDR3 size: 14 residues. Germline V CDR1 and CDR2: MNHEY, SMNVEV (reference sequence). The CDR3: CASKDRGNGNTIYF. Here the CDR3 DNA reads TGTGCCAGCAAGGACAGGGGTAATGGAAACACCATATATTTT.

This sequence joins TRBV30 and TRBJ2-6; 7 bases fit TRBD1. Unmatched junction bases numbered 8, after V lost 6 bases and J lost 0 bases. This CDR3 spans 16 amino acids. From germline, CDR1 is GTSNPN and CDR2 SVGIG (reference sequence). The CDR3 DNA reads as TGTGCCTGTCCCCGGGCAGGGGGCTCTGGGGCCAACGTCCTGACTTTC. This translates into CACPRAGGSGANVLTF.

V and J are TRBV6-5 and TRBJ1-1; no reliable D call. The CDR3 is 13 residues long. Germline V gene sequence: CDR1 MNHEY, CDR2 SVGAGI. V gave up 4 bases and J gave up 1 base, with 7 bases separating them. The CDR3 loop reads CASSLTENTEAFF. CDR3 nucleotides: TGTGCCAGCAGTTTAACAGAGAACACTGAAGCTTTCTTT.

The chain uses TRBV28 and TRBJ2-1, with unresolved D. Trimming removed 2 bases from V and 7 bases from J, with 15 bases in between. Germline loops: CDR1 MDHEN, CDR2 SYDVKM. This CDR3 spans 15 amino acids. CDR3 nucleotides: TGTGCCAGCAGTTTAGGCAGGTTAATTATTAATGAGCAGTTCTTC. It is translated as CASSLGRLIINEQFF.

The chain joins TRBV5-1 to TRBJ2-5, with 9 bases that match TRBD1. TRBJ2-7 explains the end of the DNA better; the J call may be wrong. Germline V gives CDR1 SGHRS, CDR2 YFSETQ. The CDR3 sequence is 15 residues long. The CDR3 DNA follows: TGCGCCAGCAGCTTGGAAGGACAGGGGTACTACGAGCAGTACTTC. Protein sequence: CASSLEGQGYYEQYF.

The chain combines TRBV7-9 with TRBJ1-2, with TRBD1 matching over 7 bases. With V trimmed by 1 base and J by 8 bases, 7 bases remained unmatched. From germline, CDR1 is SEHNR and CDR2 FQNEAQ (reference sequence). CDR3 length: 14 residues. CDR3 sequence: CASSLEGAVKGYTF. The DNA of the CDR3 is TGTGCCAGCAGCTTAGAGGGGGCAGTGAAGGGCTACACCTTC.

The genes are TRBV30 and TRBJ2-6; no definite D call. In germline, CDR1 is GTSNPN, CDR2 SVGIG (reference sequence). The CDR3 contains 12 residues. The ends were cut back, 4 bases at V and 2 bases at J, with 3 bases in the middle. The CDR3: CAWTAGANVLTF. CDR3 bases: TGTGCCTGGACAGCTGGGGCCAACGTCCTGACTTTC.

The chain joins TRBV7-6 to TRBJ1-5; 8 nucleotides line up with TRBD1. Germline CDR1 reads SGHVS; CDR2 reads FNYEAQ. The J segment lost 0 bases and the V segment lost 5 bases, leaving 9 bases of the junction unmatched. CDR3 length: 17 amino acids. CDR3: CASSPGTGPGSNQPQHF. CDR3 DNA: TGTGCCAGCAGCCCCGGGACAGGCCCTGGTAGCAATCAGCCCCAGCATTTT.

This clone was counted a few times. DNA of the CDR3: TGTGCCAGCAGCCAAGAAGCGGGAGCGCGGCAGCCCCAGCATTTT. It is translated as CASSQEAGARQPQHF. The rearrangement links TRBV4-2 to TRBJ1-5; no clear D. From germline, CDR1 is LGHNA and CDR2 YNFKEQ. CDR3 size: 15 residues. V dropped 0 bases and J dropped 7 bases, with 13 bases sitting between them.

The chain combines TRBV12-5 with TRBJ2-3, with D perhaps matching TRBD1 (6 bases). V was clipped by 1 base and J by 0 bases, with 11 bases between them. CDR1 LGHNT and CDR2 FRNRAP come from the germline V gene. This CDR3 has 16 amino acids. In nucleotides, the CDR3 is TGTGCTAGTGGTTTGGGGACAGCCTCCAGCACAGATACGCAGTATTTT. The encoded protein is CASGLGTASSTDTQYF.

V gene TRBV4-3 combines with J gene TRBJ2-4; possible D gene TRBD1, 5 bases. Per germline, CDR1 LGHNA and CDR2 YSLEER. This CDR3 comprises 15 residues. V gave up 0 bases and J gave up 6 bases, with 12 bases separating them. DNA for the CDR3: TGCGCCAGCAGCCAAGATTGGCAGGGCAGAAACATTCAGTACTTC. Translating gives CASSQDWQGRNIQYF.

The J gene is TRBJ2-7, the V gene TRBV18; 9 bases fit TRBD1. The length of the CDR3 is 15 residues. V lost 4 bases, J lost 2 bases, and 6 bases stayed unmatched. From germline, CDR1 is KGHSH and CDR2 LQKENI. Here the CDR3 reads CASSREGQGAYEQYF. CDR3 in DNA: TGTGCCAGCTCACGCGAGGGACAGGGAGCCTACGAGCAGTACTTC.

This clone was seen a single time. This chain joins TRBV7-9 and TRBJ1-1, with D possibly being TRBD1 (6 bases). V was pared by 7 bases and J by 1 base, with 13 bases between. This CDR3 is 14 amino acids long. CDR1 SEHNR and CDR2 FQNEAQ come from the germline V gene (reference sequence). The CDR3 protein is CASTILGGNTEAFF. DNA for the CDR3: TGTGCCAGCACCATCCTAGGGGGGAACACTGAAGCTTTCTTT.

The genes are TRBV28 and TRBJ2-7, with 8 bases identical to TRBD1. The CDR3 is 14 amino acids. Germline trimming cut 4 bases from V and 3 bases from J; bases unmatched to any gene: 5. Germline V gene data show CDR1 as MDHEN and CDR2 as SYDVKM. The CDR3 region has the DNA TGTGCCAGCAGTTATGGACAGGGTGGCTACGAGCAGTACTTC. Protein product: CASSYGQGGYEQYF.